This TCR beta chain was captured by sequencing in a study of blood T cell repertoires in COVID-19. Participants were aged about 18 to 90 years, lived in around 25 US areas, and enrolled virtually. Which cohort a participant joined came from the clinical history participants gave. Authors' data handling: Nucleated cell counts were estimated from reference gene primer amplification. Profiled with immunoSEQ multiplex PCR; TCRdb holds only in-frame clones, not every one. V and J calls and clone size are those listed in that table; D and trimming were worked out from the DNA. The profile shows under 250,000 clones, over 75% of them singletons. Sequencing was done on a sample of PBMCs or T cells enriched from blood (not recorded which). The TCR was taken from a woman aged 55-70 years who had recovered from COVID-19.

The CDR3 reads CASSYLGSYEQYF. DNA of the CDR3: TGTGCCAGCAGTTACCTAGGCTCCTACGAGCAGTACTTC. The V gene is TRBV6-2 or TRBV6-3, the J gene TRBJ2-7, with D hard to call. The ends were cut back, 2 bases at V and 0 bases at J, with 5 bases in the middle. The CDR3 is made up of 13 amino acids. Germline CDR1 is MNHEY and CDR2 is SVGEGT.